The 6 T cell receptor beta chains below all came from one sample that was sequenced in a study of blood T cell repertoires in COVID-19. Only in-frame clones appear in the TCRdb table, and some are missing; sequencing was by immunoSEQ multiplex PCR. The data show approximately 32,000 clones, with just over 85% seen just once and more than 25% held by the top ten. The sequenced sample consisted of peripheral blood. These TCRs come from a human donor in a cohort sampled during active COVID-19.

CDR3 coding DNA: TGTGCCAGCAGCTTGTGGTCGACAGGGAATGGCTACACCTTC. This gives the protein CASSLWSTGNGYTF. The chain recombines TRBV5-4 with TRBJ1-2, with TRBD1 identical over 7 bases. The CDR3 covers 14 residues. The germline V gene has CDR1 SGHNT and CDR2 YYREEE (reference sequence). Trimming cost V 1 base and J 6 bases; bases outside gene matches: 6.

The chain uses TRBV7-3 and TRBJ2-1, with D perhaps matching TRBD1 (5 bases). This CDR3 contains 17 residues. CDR1 and CDR2 (germline): SGHTA, FQGTGA. Deletions cut 3 bases from V and 0 bases from J, with 15 bases between. The CDR3 is CASSFLDSRHSYNEQFF. In DNA form, the CDR3 reads TGTGCCAGCAGCTTCCTCGACAGCCGCCACTCCTACAATGAGCAGTTCTTC.

The rearrangement links TRBV4-1 to TRBJ2-7; a weak D match, TRBD1 (6 bases). The V gene's germline CDR1 is MGHRA and CDR2 YSYEKL. The CDR3 is 14 amino acids. Trimming left V 3 bases short and J 2 bases short, with 11 bases between. The CDR3 nucleotides are TGCGCCAGCAGCCATACAGGACAGACCTACGAGCAGTACTTC. Protein: CASSHTGQTYEQYF.

The chain carries TRBV2 and TRBJ2-3; no definite D call. The CDR3 covers 14 residues. The germline V gene encodes CDR1 SNHLY and CDR2 FYNNEI. The V and J ends lost 3 bases and 2 bases respectively, with 9 bases between them. Here the CDR3 DNA reads TGTGCCAGCAGTGATCTACAGCCCACAGATACGCAGTATTTT. Translating it yields CASSDLQPTDTQYF.

This rearrangement joins TRBV7-8 to TRBJ1-4; 8 nucleotides line up with TRBD1. The CDR3 consists of 15 residues. Germline V CDR1 and CDR2: SGHVS, FQNEAQ. V lost 6 bases and J lost 8; bases outside the gene matches: 11. CDR3 bases: TGTGCCAGCAGAGGGCAGGGGGCGGTAGGGGAAAAACTGTTTTTT. Translation gives CASRGQGAVGEKLFF.

V usage is TRBV5-1 and J usage is TRBJ2-3; D is perhaps TRBD1 (5 bases). V was shortened by 0 bases and J by 0 bases, with 17 bases between the two germline ends. Germline V CDR1 and CDR2: SGHRS, YFSETQ. There are 18 residues in the CDR3. For the CDR3, the DNA is TGCGCCAGCAGCTTGGAAGGACACCAAACCCCTAGCACAGATACGCAGTATTTT. It codes for CASSLEGHQTPSTDTQYF.